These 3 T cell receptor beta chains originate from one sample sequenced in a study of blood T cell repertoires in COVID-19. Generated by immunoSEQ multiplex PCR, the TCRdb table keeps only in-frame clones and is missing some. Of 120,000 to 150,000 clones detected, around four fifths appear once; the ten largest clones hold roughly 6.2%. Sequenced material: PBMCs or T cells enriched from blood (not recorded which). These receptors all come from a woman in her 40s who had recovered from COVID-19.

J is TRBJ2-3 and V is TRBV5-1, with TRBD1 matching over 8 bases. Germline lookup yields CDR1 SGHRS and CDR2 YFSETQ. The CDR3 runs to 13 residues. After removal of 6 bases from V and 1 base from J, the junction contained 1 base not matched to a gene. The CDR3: CASTGQGTDTQYF. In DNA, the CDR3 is TGCGCCAGCACGGGACAGGGCACAGATACGCAGTATTTT.

CDR3 region: CASSVGLAGGQETQYF. DNA for the CDR3: TGTGCCAGCAGCGTAGGCCTAGCGGGAGGACAAGAGACCCAGTACTTC. The chain has TRBV9 and TRBJ2-5, with 11 bases identical to TRBD2. Trimming at V came to 0 bases and at J to 2 bases, leaving 3 bases not matched to a gene. The CDR3 has 16 amino acids. In germline, CDR1 is SGDLS, CDR2 YYNGEE. The full variable domain, its missing parts supplied by reference TRBV9 and TRBJ2-5, is DSGVTQTPKHLITATGQRVTLRCSPRSGDLSVYWYQQSLDQGLQFLIQYYNGEERAKGNILERFSAQQFPDLHSELNLSSLELGDSALYFCASSVGLAGGQETQYFGPGTRLLVL.

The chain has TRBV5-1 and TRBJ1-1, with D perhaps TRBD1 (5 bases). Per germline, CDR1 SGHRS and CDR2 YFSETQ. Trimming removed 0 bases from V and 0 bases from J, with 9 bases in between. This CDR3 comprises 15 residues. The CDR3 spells CASSLVGQLNTEAFF. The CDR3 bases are TGCGCCAGCAGCTTGGTGGGGCAGTTGAACACTGAAGCTTTCTTT.